The clone carrying this T cell receptor beta chain has a handful of counts. The data stem from a study of blood T cell repertoires in COVID-19. Clones were sequenced by immunoSEQ multiplex PCR, and TCRdb holds only the in-frame ones, with some missing. Among about 50,000 clones listed, about 90% were seen once. This sequence originates from a human donor in a cohort sampled during active COVID-19. Sequenced input: peripheral blood.

CDR3 residues: CASKPNSGNTIYF. The CDR3 nucleotides read TGTGCCAGCAAGCCGAACTCTGGAAACACCATATATTTT. The rearrangement joins TRBV5-4 to TRBJ1-3; D not resolved. Per germline, CDR1 SGHNT and CDR2 YYREEE (reference sequence). V was shortened by 6 bases and J by 0 bases, with 7 bases between the two germline ends. The CDR3 totals 13 residues.